This T cell receptor beta chain was retrieved from a study of blood T cell repertoires in COVID-19. Looking at the study overall: Donors in the United States, Italy and Spain gave samples during acute or convalescent COVID-19. In each case, the material was cDNA or gDNA derived from T cells, B-cell-depleted T cells, or PBMCs.

Germline V gene lookup returns CDR1 KGHSH and CDR2 LQKENI. The CDR3 consists of 16 residues. V lost 5 bases to trimming and J lost 0 bases; unmatched junction nucleotides: 9. Authors' processing steps: For nucleated cells, counts were estimated from reference gene primer amplification. Using immunoSEQ multiplex PCR, the repertoire was profiled, and TCRdb retains in-frame clones only, with some absent. Clone size and V and J calls were adopted from that table, with D and trimming inferred from the DNA. This table has more than 50,000 clones, around 74% appearing once. The receptor comes from a woman aged 80 or over with acute or convalescent COVID-19. The J gene is TRBJ1-1, the V gene TRBV18; 7 positions agree with TRBD1. Sequenced material: peripheral blood. CDR3 loop: CASSYRTGSMNTEAFF. The CDR3 nucleotides are TGTGCCAGCTCATACAGGACAGGCAGCATGAACACTGAAGCTTTCTTT.